One and the same sample provided the 13 T cell receptor beta chains below, sequenced in a study of radiotherapy plus CTLA-4 blockade in lung cancer. Clones were sequenced by immunoSEQ multiplex PCR, and TCRdb holds only the in-frame ones, with some missing. The sample lists about 80,000 clones, 70% to 90% occurring once. The input for sequencing was peripheral blood, taken from a patient treated with radiotherapy plus ipilimumab. The source of these receptors is a human donor with non-small cell lung cancer who had a partial response to radiotherapy plus ipilimumab.

The chain combines TRBV6-5 with TRBJ2-7, with D perhaps matching TRBD2 (5 bases). The CDR3 runs 16 residues. Trimming removed 4 bases from V and 2 bases from J, with 18 bases in between. The V gene's germline CDR1 is MNHEY and CDR2 SVGAGI. The CDR3 DNA is TGTGCCAGCAGTTCGACCCCGCGGGTACGGACCTACGAGCAGTACGTC. This translates into CASSSTPRVRTYEQYV.

In this sample, this clone turned up a few times. CDR3 nucleotides: TGTGCCTTCCTCTGCCGGGGGGACACTGAAGCTTTCTTT. This gives the protein CAFLCRGDTEAFF. The rearrangement joins TRBV6-4 to TRBJ1-1; D possibly corresponds to TRBD1 (5 bases). Deletions cut 11 bases from V and 3 bases from J, with 16 bases between. This CDR3 has 13 amino acids. Germline CDR1 is MRHNA and CDR2 is SNTAGT.

The chain links TRBV5-4 to TRBJ2-1, with 11 bases fitting TRBD2. Germline V lookup: CDR1 SGHNT, CDR2 YYREEE (reference sequence). The CDR3 is made up of 15 amino acids. V shed 0 bases, J shed 7 bases, and the junction held 3 bases outside the gene matches. The CDR3 DNA sequence: TGTGCCAGCAGCTTGGTTAGCGGGAGGGGGAATGAGCAGTTCTTC. Amino acids: CASSLVSGRGNEQFF.

The chain combines TRBV7-3 with TRBJ2-1; D is ambiguous. The V gene's germline CDR1 is SGHTA and CDR2 FQGTGA. Trimming shortened V by 2 bases and J by 4 bases, and 6 bases separated the two germline ends. The CDR3 sequence is 13 residues long. The CDR3 DNA follows: TGTGCCAGCAGCTTAGCTAGTTACAATGAGCAGTTCTTC. Translated: CASSLASYNEQFF.

J is TRBJ1-3 and V is TRBV28; 7 nucleotides line up with TRBD1. The CDR3 is 16 residues long. Germline CDR1 is MDHEN and CDR2 is SYDVKM. V trimming: 5 bases; J trimming: 10 bases; junction bases outside the gene matches: 17. In nucleotides, the CDR3 is TGTGCCAGCAGTCGGCGCCTGGGACAGTTTGGAGGAACCATATATTTT. As protein: CASSRRLGQFGGTIYF.

The J gene is TRBJ1-1, the V gene TRBV2, with D perhaps matching TRBD1 (6 bases). The germline V and J ends were trimmed by 5 bases and 1 base, with 11 bases remaining between them. The germline gives CDR1 SNHLY, CDR2 FYNNEI. This CDR3 contains 14 residues. CDR3 residues: CASSLETGNTEAFF. In DNA, the CDR3 is TGTGCCAGCAGTTTAGAGACAGGGAACACTGAAGCTTTCTTT. The full variable domain, with the rest looked up from reference TRBV2 and TRBJ1-1, is EPEVTQTPSHQVTQMGQEVILRCVPISNHLYFYWYRQILGQKVEFLVSFYNNEISEKSEIFDDQFSVERPDGSNFTLKIRSTKLEDSAMYFCASSLETGNTEAFFGQGTRLTVV.

This chain links TRBV7-8 with TRBJ1-2; possible D gene TRBD1, 5 bases. This CDR3 is built from 14 residues. Germline CDR1 is SGHVS and CDR2 is FQNEAQ. V was trimmed by 2 bases and J by 2 bases, leaving 9 bases between them. CDR3 in DNA: TGTGCCAGCAGCTTACGGGAGGGGAACTATGGCTACACCTTC. It translates to CASSLREGNYGYTF.

The chain combines TRBV6-5 with TRBJ1-2; TRBD1 might be the D (5 bases). Trimming shortened V by 6 bases and J by 4 bases, and 15 bases separated the two germline ends. In germline, CDR1 is MNHEY, CDR2 SVGAGI. The CDR3 is 14 amino acids. The chain's CDR3 is CASSTQGFFYGYTF. The CDR3 bases are TGTGCCAGCAGCACTCAGGGATTCTTCTATGGCTACACCTTC.

V and J are TRBV28 and TRBJ1-5; 7 bases are shared with TRBD1. The CDR3 covers 16 residues. V gave up 4 bases and J gave up 5 bases; unmatched junction bases: 11. Germline-derived CDR1 and CDR2 are MDHEN and SYDVKM. The DNA for the CDR3 is TGTGCCAGCAGTTACCCCCACAGGGGATACGATCAGCCCCAGCATTTT. This encodes CASSYPHRGYDQPQHF.

The chain employs TRBV7-9 and TRBJ2-5, with D tentatively TRBD2 (6 bases). There are 14 residues in the CDR3. The germline V and J ends were trimmed by 5 bases and 0 bases, with 10 bases remaining between them. Per the germline V gene, CDR1 is SEHNR and CDR2 is FQNEAQ (reference sequence). CDR3 sequence reads: CASSTAGHQETQYF. CDR3 coding DNA: TGTGCCAGCAGCACAGCGGGTCACCAAGAGACCCAGTACTTC.

The V gene is TRBV5-8, the J gene TRBJ1-5; a possible D gene is TRBD1 (5 bases). Germline values: CDR1 SGHTS, CDR2 YDEGEE. The V and J ends lost 4 bases and 2 bases respectively, with 13 bases between them. The CDR3 is 15 residues long. CDR3 sequence: CASSKWGDGNQPQHF. The DNA of the CDR3 is TGTGCCAGCAGCAAGTGGGGGGATGGCAATCAGCCCCAGCATTTT.

The V and J genes are TRBV15 and TRBJ2-1; D perhaps matches TRBD2 (5 bases). This CDR3 contains 14 residues. Germline V gives CDR1 LNHNV, CDR2 YYDKDF (reference sequence). V lost 6 bases, J lost 10 bases, and 19 bases lay in between. CDR3 sequence reads: CATRMVTGSVEQFF. The CDR3 nucleotides are TGTGCCACCAGGATGGTTACGGGGTCGGTGGAGCAGTTCTTC.

This chain connects TRBV19 to TRBJ2-1, with TRBD1 as a possible D gene (6 bases). Trimming took 7 bases from V and 0 from J, leaving 10 bases between them. The CDR3 length is 14 residues. Germline CDR1 and CDR2: LNHDA and SQIVND (reference sequence). The chain's CDR3 is CASMFRGSYNEQFF. CDR3 coding DNA: TGTGCCAGTATGTTCAGGGGCTCCTACAATGAGCAGTTCTTC.